This passage covers 29 T cell receptor beta chains from one sample sequenced in a study of regulatory T cells in long-lasting Graves disease. Combining iRepertoire HTBI primers with Arm-PCR of CDR3 regions, the authors built TCR beta libraries. TCRdb re-called the multiplex PCR reads with MiXCR, one entry per CDR3 protein. This table holds hundreds of thousands of distinct CDR3 sequences, 16% found once. Time point reported: newly diagnosed GD, antithyroid drugs for less than 3 months. PBMC RNA served as the TCR library source. The sample was also reused in another study, on T cells in Graves' hyperthyroidism and ophthalmopathy.

This material consisted of peripheral blood mononuclear cells (PBMCs), taken at new diagnosis, from a patient treated with antithyroid drugs. The source is a woman aged 25 to 39 with Graves disease.

The table lists this clonotype with a few counts. V is TRBV7-9 and J is TRBJ2-1, with 16 bases identical to TRBD2. The CDR3 loop spans 23 amino acids. Germline V gives CDR1 SEHNR, CDR2 FQNEAQ (reference sequence). V lost 2 bases, J lost 0 bases, and 16 bases stayed unmatched. This CDR3 is CASSLPPGLAGGREGRSYNEQFF. The CDR3, as DNA: TGTGCCAGCAGCTTACCTCCGGGACTAGCGGGAGGGAGGGAGGGTCGCTCCTACAATGAGCAGTTCTTC.

The chain combines TRBV13 with TRBJ1-1; D gene ambiguous. Deletions cut 2 bases from V and 4 bases from J, with 8 bases between. The V gene's germline CDR1 is PRHDT and CDR2 FYEKMQ (reference sequence). CDR3 size: 13 residues. The CDR3 loop reads CASSLSILTEAFF. For the CDR3, the DNA is TGTGCCAGCAGCTTATCAATACTCACTGAAGCTTTCTTT.

The V call is TRBV19, the J call TRBJ2-1, with 8 bases that match TRBD2. This CDR3 comprises 17 residues. V lost 4 bases, J lost 0 bases, and 8 bases stayed unmatched. Germline V gives CDR1 LNHDA, CDR2 SQIVND (reference sequence). CDR3 region: CASSKITGTSSYNEQFF. CDR3 DNA sequence: TGTGCCAGTAGTAAGATAACCGGGACTAGCTCCTACAATGAGCAGTTCTTC.

This clonotype has only a few counts. DNA of the CDR3: TGTGCCAGCAGCGAGGGGGCGGTTGGAGAGACCCAGTACTTC. Protein: CASSEGAVGETQYF. The gene calls are TRBV12-3 or TRBV12-4 and TRBJ2-5; TRBD1 matches at 7 bases. The CDR3 runs to 14 residues. V was clipped by 6 bases and J by 4 bases; unmatched bases: 8.

This clonotype was seen at least ten times. The V and J genes are TRBV29-1 and TRBJ1-1; TRBD1 agrees at 8 bases. Germline assignment: CDR1 SQVTM and CDR2 ANQGSEA. The V and J ends lost 1 base and 7 bases, in that order; junction bases with no gene match: 2. This CDR3 spans 12 amino acids. CDR3 residues: CSVEGTGLEAFF. The CDR3 bases are TGCAGCGTTGAAGGGACAGGGCTTGAAGCTTTCTTT.

The chain is built from TRBV5-1 and TRBJ2-2; D is ambiguous. CDR3 size: 14 residues. Germline V gives CDR1 SGHRS, CDR2 YFSETQ. V gave up 0 bases and J gave up 5 bases, with 8 bases separating them. CDR3 protein: CASSLAAATGELFF. Written as DNA, the CDR3 is TGCGCCAGCAGCTTGGCCGCGGCAACCGGGGAGCTGTTTTTT.

The sample holds a few counts of this clonotype. Given a much more abundant clone one base away, this may be a read error. CDR3 DNA: TGCAGCGCCCCACAAGCCGTTTCCGCCGGGGAGCTGTTTTTT. Translating it yields CSAPQAVSAGELFF. The rearrangement links TRBV20-1 to TRBJ2-2, with D hard to call. CDR1 is DFQATT, CDR2 SNEGSKA, per germline (reference sequence). This CDR3 comprises 14 residues.

This clonotype was recorded at least ten times. J is TRBJ2-7 and V is TRBV28, with D unclear. The V end lost 10 bases, the J end lost 1 base, and 14 bases lay between the germline ends. CDR1 and CDR2 (germline): MDHEN, SYDVKM. The CDR3 sequence is 13 residues long. CDR3 in amino acids: CATRTAGSYEQYF. CDR3 in DNA: TGTGCCACCAGGACGGCCGGTTCCTACGAGCAGTACTTC.

The count of this clonotype is one. The chain is built from TRBV5-1 and TRBJ2-1, with D possibly being TRBD1 (5 bases). Germline loops: CDR1 SGHRS, CDR2 YFSETQ. The CDR3 spans 15 residues. Trimming left V 1 base short and J 4 bases short, with 12 bases between. The CDR3 spells CASSLSETAYNEQFF. The CDR3 DNA follows: TGCGCCAGCAGCTTGTCCGAGACAGCTTACAATGAGCAGTTCTTC.

This sequence joins TRBV5-1 and TRBJ2-7, with D unclear. Per the germline V gene, CDR1 is SGHRS and CDR2 is YFSETQ. This CDR3 has 14 residues. V lost 4 bases and J 2 bases, leaving 13 bases between the germline ends. The CDR3 nucleotides read TGCGCCAGCAGCCTGGCCAGTGTTACCTACGAGCAGTACTTC. It yields the protein CASSLASVTYEQYF.

This chain connects TRBV18 to TRBJ2-3; D call uncertain. The CDR3 loop spans 13 amino acids. Between the trimmed V and J ends, which lost 0 bases and 5 bases, there was a span of 6 bases. CDR1 and CDR2 (germline): KGHSH, LQKENI. Here the CDR3 reads CASSPPVVDTQYF. The DNA for the CDR3 is TGTGCCAGCTCACCACCGGTGGTAGATACGCAGTATTTT. Using reference TRBV18 and TRBJ2-3 for the parts outside the CDR3, the full variable domain is NAGVMQNPRHLVRRRGQEARLRCSPMKGHSHVYWYRQLPEEGLKFMVYLQKENIIDESGMPKERFSAEFPKEGPSILRIQQVVRGDSAAYFCASSPPVVDTQYFGPGTRLTVL.

At least ten counts were recorded for this clonotype. The chain links TRBV7-9 to TRBJ2-3; D gene uncertain. The germline gives CDR1 SEHNR, CDR2 FQNEAQ (reference sequence). V was cut by 1 base and J by 6 bases, with 2 bases left in between. The CDR3 sequence is 11 residues long. CDR3 residues: CASSLEDTQYF. CDR3 sequence (DNA): TGTGCCAGCAGCTTAGAGGATACGCAGTATTTT.

This clonotype was picked up many times. The V and J genes are TRBV20-1 and TRBJ1-4; perhaps TRBD1 as D (6 bases). V lost 1 base to trimming and J lost 15 bases, with 12 bases between them. The germline gives CDR1 DFQATT, CDR2 SNEGSKA (reference sequence). The CDR3 spans 11 residues. The CDR3 region has the DNA TGCAGTGCTAGAGTGGGGGGGCAGGTGTTTTTT. Encoded protein: CSARVGGQVFF.

In this sample, this clonotype turned up a few times. V gene TRBV27 combines with J gene TRBJ2-4; the D call may be TRBD1 or TRBD2 (5 bases each). The V end was cut by 1 base, the J end by 4 bases, with 11 bases between. Germline V gene sequence: CDR1 MNHEY, CDR2 SMNVEV (reference sequence). The CDR3 covers 15 residues. DNA of the CDR3: TGTGCCAGCAGTTTATTTGGGACGGAGAAAAACATTCAGTACTTC. Its translation: CASSLFGTEKNIQYF.

This clonotype has at least ten counts. The V call is TRBV7-3, the J call TRBJ2-1; D perhaps matches TRBD1 (6 bases). The length of the CDR3 is 12 residues. V lost 4 bases to trimming and J lost 10 bases, with 11 bases between them. From germline, CDR1 is SGHTA and CDR2 FQGTGA. CDR3 DNA sequence: TGTGCCAGCAGCTCGAACAGGGAGGAGCAGTTCTTC. Its protein is CASSSNREEQFF.

The V call is TRBV19, the J call TRBJ1-1; maybe TRBD1 (6 bases). This CDR3 has 14 amino acids. The germline gives CDR1 LNHDA, CDR2 SQIVND (reference sequence). The germline V and J ends were trimmed by 8 bases and 2 bases, with 15 bases remaining between them. The CDR3 here is CASRRGHLNTEAFF. CDR3 sequence (DNA): TGTGCCAGTCGCCGGGGACACCTTAACACTGAAGCTTTCTTT.

This chain links TRBV14 with TRBJ2-1, with D maybe TRBD1 (5 bases). Trimming took 5 bases from V and 10 from J, leaving 15 bases between them. The CDR3 spans 13 residues. Germline CDR1 is SGHDN and CDR2 is FVKESK. The CDR3 sequence: CASSGVRGREQFF. The CDR3 coding sequence is TGTGCCAGCAGCGGGGTTAGGGGCCGGGAGCAGTTCTTC.

The V call is TRBV9, the J call TRBJ2-3; 8 positions match TRBD1. The J segment lost 3 bases and the V segment lost 3 bases, leaving 9 bases of the junction unmatched. Germline V gene sequence: CDR1 SGDLS, CDR2 YYNGEE. This CDR3 is built from 16 residues. For the CDR3, the DNA is TGTGCCAGCAGCGCTGGGACAGGATCGCGGACAGATACGCAGTATTTT. It specifies CASSAGTGSRTDTQYF.

This clonotype appeared many times. The CDR3 loop is CASSLSGTSGRFGTDTQYF. CDR3 coding DNA: TGTGCCAGCAGCTTATCCGGGACTAGCGGGAGATTCGGCACAGATACGCAGTATTTT. The gene calls are TRBV5-6 and TRBJ2-3; TRBD2 aligns across 14 bases. Trimming at V came to 2 bases and at J to 1 base, leaving 9 bases not matched to a gene. This CDR3 is 19 amino acids long. Germline lookup yields CDR1 SGHDT and CDR2 YYEEEE.

This clonotype was recorded a few times. The genes are TRBV19 and TRBJ1-5; 8 bases are shared with TRBD1. The V and J ends lost 6 bases and 0 bases, in that order; junction bases with no gene match: 7. The CDR3 runs 16 residues. Germline V CDR1 and CDR2: LNHDA, SQIVND (reference sequence). As DNA, the CDR3 is TGTGCCAGTAGCGGACGGACAGGGAGTAGCAATCAGCCCCAGCATTTT. Translated: CASSGRTGSSNQPQHF.

In regard to this clonotype: The likely explanation is a read error, given a far larger clone one base away. The chain employs TRBV10-3 and TRBJ1-2; D ambiguous. Trimming cost V 5 bases and J 7 bases, with 17 bases left between them. This CDR3 is built from 14 residues. The V gene's germline CDR1 is ENHRY and CDR2 SYGVKD. The CDR3 coding sequence is TGTGCCATCAGTTACTCGGGCATTTACTCTGGCTACACCTTC. It translates to CAISYSGIYSGYTF.

This clonotype occurred a few times. The chain employs TRBV6-1 and TRBJ2-2, with D hard to call. The CDR3 spans 14 residues. The V end was cut by 6 bases, the J end by 2 bases, with 10 bases between. Germline lookup yields CDR1 MNHNS and CDR2 SASEGT. The CDR3 spells CASRVAGNTGELFF. CDR3 in DNA: TGTGCCAGCAGGGTGGCCGGCAACACCGGGGAGCTGTTTTTT.

This clonotype was detected many times. V usage is TRBV12-3 or TRBV12-4 and J usage is TRBJ1-6; the D gene is possibly TRBD1 (6 bases). The CDR3 covers 16 residues. Trimming shortened V by 5 bases and J by 3 bases, and 14 bases separated the two germline ends. CDR3 bases: TGTGCCAGCAGTCAGACAGGCCGGGGCTATAATTCACCCCTCCACTTT. Its translation is CASSQTGRGYNSPLHF.

This clonotype has a handful of counts. V usage is TRBV6-2 or TRBV6-3 and J usage is TRBJ2-6; weak D call: TRBD1 (5 bases). The germline CDR1 and CDR2 sequences are MNHEY and SVGEGT. V dropped 8 bases and J dropped 3 bases, with 17 bases sitting between them. The CDR3 spans 16 residues. CDR3 bases: TGTGCCAGCTCTCTAGGGGCCGCTTTTGGGGCCAACGTCCTGACTTTC. Translating it yields CASSLGAAFGANVLTF.

This clonotype has at least ten counts. The chain combines TRBV27 with TRBJ2-7; no clear D. The germline CDR1 and CDR2 sequences are MNHEY and SMNVEV (reference sequence). The ends were cut back, 1 base at V and 1 base at J, with 8 bases in the middle. This CDR3 has 14 amino acids. Here the CDR3 DNA reads TGTGCCAGCAGTTTATATTGGGGATCCTACGAGCAGTACTTC. It codes for CASSLYWGSYEQYF.

The gene calls are TRBV13 and TRBJ2-7, with 10 bases identical to TRBD1. Germline V CDR1 and CDR2: PRHDT, FYEKMQ (reference sequence). This CDR3 region has 15 residues. V lost 7 bases, J lost 2 bases, and 8 bases stayed unmatched. The CDR3 bases are TGTGCCAGCACCGTTCGTGGACAGGGGGCCTACGAGCAGTACTTC. Translated, it gives CASTVRGQGAYEQYF. Complete variable domain (other parts from reference TRBV13 and TRBJ2-7): AAGVIQSPRHLIKEKRETATLKCYPIPRHDTVYWYQQGPGQDPQFLISFYEKMQSDKGSIPDRFSAQQFSDYHSELNMSSLELGDSALYFCASTVRGQGAYEQYFGPGTRLTVT.

The chain has TRBV18 and TRBJ2-7; 7 positions match TRBD2. The CDR3 is made up of 12 amino acids. Germline V gives CDR1 KGHSH, CDR2 LQKENI. With V trimmed by 11 bases and J by 5 bases, 9 bases remained unmatched. The CDR3 sequence: CAAGGSGDEQYF. The CDR3, as DNA: TGTGCCGCGGGCGGGAGTGGCGACGAGCAGTACTTC.

This clonotype was seen at least ten times. The chain carries TRBV7-2 and TRBJ1-4, with TRBD1 as a possible D gene (5 bases). V shed 2 bases and J shed 0 bases, with 19 bases lying between them. Germline V lookup: CDR1 SGHTA, CDR2 FQGNSA. The CDR3 has 19 residues. CDR3 DNA: TGTGCCAGCAGCTTATGGGGGTCCTTAAGGAAGGCAACTAATGAAAAACTGTTTTTT. Residues: CASSLWGSLRKATNEKLFF.

In this sample, this clonotype turned up a few times. The genes are TRBV11-2 and TRBJ1-4; D unclear. V was shortened by 0 bases and J by 4 bases, with 6 bases between the two germline ends. Germline-derived CDR1 and CDR2 are SGHAT and FQNNGV. This CDR3 region has 14 residues. The CDR3: CASSLDLSNEKLFF. In DNA, the CDR3 is TGTGCCAGCAGCTTAGATCTAAGTAATGAAAAACTGTTTTTT.